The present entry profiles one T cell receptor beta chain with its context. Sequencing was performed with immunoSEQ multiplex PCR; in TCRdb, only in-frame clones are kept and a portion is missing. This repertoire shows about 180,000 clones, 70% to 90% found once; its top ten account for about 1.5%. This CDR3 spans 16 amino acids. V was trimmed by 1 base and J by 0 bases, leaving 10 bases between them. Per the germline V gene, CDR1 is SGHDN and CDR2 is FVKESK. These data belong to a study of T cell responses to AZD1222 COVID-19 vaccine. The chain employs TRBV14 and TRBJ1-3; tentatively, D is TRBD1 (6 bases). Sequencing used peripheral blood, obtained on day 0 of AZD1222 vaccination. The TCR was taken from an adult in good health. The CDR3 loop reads CASSQGGTYSGNTIYF. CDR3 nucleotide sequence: TGTGCCAGCAGCCAAGGAGGGACATACTCTGGAAACACCATATATTTT.